This paragraph covers one TCR beta chain sequence. Its antigen is still unknown. This specimen comes from a study of monozygotic twins with inflammatory bowel disease. Study-level findings and limits: A single strong IBD-associated signal or clonotype was not supported by the findings. Diversity of TCRbeta measured by inverse Simpson was lower in IBD patients than in healthy co-twins.

The CDR3 is 20 residues long. Looked up from germline, CDR1 is MGHRA and CDR2 is YSYEKL. Following a re-call of the 5' RACE reads, TCRdb has one entry per CDR3 protein and lacks DNA. This sample's clone table lists around 210,000 distinct CDR3 sequences. This sequence joins TRBV4-1 and TRBJ2-1; lacking DNA, the TRBD1 call made by TCRdb goes unchecked. The TCR originated in a human donor with ulcerative colitis or Crohn's disease, or a healthy co-twin of an affected twin (not recorded which). Input material: blood. The CDR3 is CASSQTPGTGGAYSYNEQFF.